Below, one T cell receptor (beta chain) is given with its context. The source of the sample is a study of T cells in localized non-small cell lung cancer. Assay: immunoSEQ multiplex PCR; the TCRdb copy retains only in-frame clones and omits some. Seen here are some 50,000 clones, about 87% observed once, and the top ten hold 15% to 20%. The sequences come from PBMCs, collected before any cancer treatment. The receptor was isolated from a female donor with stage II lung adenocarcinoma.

The CDR3, as DNA: TGTGCCACCCCTCGTGGAGAGAATAATGAAAAACTGTTTTTT. Its translation: CATPRGENNEKLFF. The rearrangement links TRBV10-3 to TRBJ1-4, with no clear D. Germline V lookup: CDR1 ENHRY, CDR2 SYGVKD. The CDR3 loop spans 14 amino acids. The V gene lost 10 bases and the J gene lost 4 bases, with 16 bases spanning the gap.